Included here is one T cell receptor beta chain sequence, with context. Its antigen is not known. Over several immunoSEQ plates, each subset's genomic DNA was distributed in even portions. The assay was immunoSEQ multiplex PCR, and TCRdb's table has in-frame clones only and misses some. The table includes millions of clones, roughly 94% detected once. This record belongs to a study of shared clonotypes between healthy human individuals. Across the study: The donor group consisted of a couple of women and a few men, aged 18 to 49. Overall study findings and caveats: The genetic and exposure-history diversity represented was limited by few donors.

There are 15 residues in the CDR3. CDR1 and CDR2 from the germline V gene are SNHLY and FYNNEI. The junction had 5 bases not matched to a gene; V was cut back by 5 bases and J by 3 bases. Sample: naive CD4+ T cells sorted from blood. Subset: CD45RA+ positively selected. This clonotype was obtained from a man between 18 and 35 years old in good health. The chain combines TRBV2 with TRBJ1-5; 9 bases fit TRBD1. The CDR3 loop reads CASSFWTGANQPQHF. The CDR3 DNA is TGTGCCAGCAGTTTCTGGACAGGGGCCAATCAGCCCCAGCATTTT.